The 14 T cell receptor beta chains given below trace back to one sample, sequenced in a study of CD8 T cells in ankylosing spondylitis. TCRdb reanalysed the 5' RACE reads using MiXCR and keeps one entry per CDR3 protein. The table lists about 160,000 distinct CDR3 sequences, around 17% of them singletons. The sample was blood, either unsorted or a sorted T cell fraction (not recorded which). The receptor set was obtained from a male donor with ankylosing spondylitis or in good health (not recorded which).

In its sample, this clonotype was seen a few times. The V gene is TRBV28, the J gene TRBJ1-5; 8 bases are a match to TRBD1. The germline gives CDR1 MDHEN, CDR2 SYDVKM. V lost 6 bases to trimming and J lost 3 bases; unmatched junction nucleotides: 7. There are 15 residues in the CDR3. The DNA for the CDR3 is TGTGCCAGCAGGCCTGCGACAGGGGACAATCAGCCCCAGCATTTT. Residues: CASRPATGDNQPQHF.

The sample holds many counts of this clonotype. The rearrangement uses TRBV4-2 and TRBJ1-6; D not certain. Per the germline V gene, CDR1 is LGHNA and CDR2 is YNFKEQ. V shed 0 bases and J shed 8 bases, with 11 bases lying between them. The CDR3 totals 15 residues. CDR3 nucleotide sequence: TGTGCCAGCAGCCAAGAGGCTGGAGACGATTCACCCCTCCACTTT. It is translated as CASSQEAGDDSPLHF.

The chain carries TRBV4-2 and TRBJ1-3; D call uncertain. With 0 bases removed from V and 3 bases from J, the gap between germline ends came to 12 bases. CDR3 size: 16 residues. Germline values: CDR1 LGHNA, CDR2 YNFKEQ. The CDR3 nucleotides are TGTGCCAGCAGCCAAGATCGGGTAGCAGGTGGAAACACCATATATTTT. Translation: CASSQDRVAGGNTIYF.

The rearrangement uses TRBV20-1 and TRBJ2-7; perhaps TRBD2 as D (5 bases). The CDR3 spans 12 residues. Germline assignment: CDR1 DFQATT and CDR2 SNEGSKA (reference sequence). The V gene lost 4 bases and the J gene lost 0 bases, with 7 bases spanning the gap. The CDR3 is CSAMDFSYEQYF. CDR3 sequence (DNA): TGCAGTGCTATGGACTTCTCCTACGAGCAGTACTTC.

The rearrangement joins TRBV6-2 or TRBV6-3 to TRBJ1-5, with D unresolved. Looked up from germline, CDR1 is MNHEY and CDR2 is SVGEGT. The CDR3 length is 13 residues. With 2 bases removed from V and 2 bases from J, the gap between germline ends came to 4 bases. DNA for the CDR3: TGTGCCAGCAGTTACGATGGCAATCAGCCCCAGCATTTT. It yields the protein CASSYDGNQPQHF.

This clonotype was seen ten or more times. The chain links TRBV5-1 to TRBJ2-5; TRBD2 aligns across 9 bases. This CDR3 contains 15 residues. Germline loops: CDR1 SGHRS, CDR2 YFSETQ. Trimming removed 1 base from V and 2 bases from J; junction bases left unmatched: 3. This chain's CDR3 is CASSLPTSGQETQYF. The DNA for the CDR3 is TGCGCCAGCAGCTTGCCGACTAGCGGACAAGAGACCCAGTACTTC. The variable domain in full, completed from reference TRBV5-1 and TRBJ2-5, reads KAGVTQTPRYLIKTRGQQVTLSCSPISGHRSVSWYQQTPGQGLQFLFEYFSETQRNKGNFPGRFSGRQFSNSRSEMNVSTLELGDSALYLCASSLPTSGQETQYFGPGTRLLVL.

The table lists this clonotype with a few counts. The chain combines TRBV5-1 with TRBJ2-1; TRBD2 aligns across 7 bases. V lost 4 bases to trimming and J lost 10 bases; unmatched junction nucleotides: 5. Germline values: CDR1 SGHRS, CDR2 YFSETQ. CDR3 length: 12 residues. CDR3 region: CASSARLAEQFF. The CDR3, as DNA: TGCGCCAGCAGCGCCCGACTAGCCGAGCAGTTCTTC.

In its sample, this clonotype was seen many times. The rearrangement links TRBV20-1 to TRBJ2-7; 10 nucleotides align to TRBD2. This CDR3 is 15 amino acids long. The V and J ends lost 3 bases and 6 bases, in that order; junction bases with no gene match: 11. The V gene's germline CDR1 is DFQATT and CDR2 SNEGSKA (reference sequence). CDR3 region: CSASTSGAPLSEQYF. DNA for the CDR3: TGCAGTGCTAGCACTAGCGGGGCTCCTTTAAGCGAGCAGTACTTC.

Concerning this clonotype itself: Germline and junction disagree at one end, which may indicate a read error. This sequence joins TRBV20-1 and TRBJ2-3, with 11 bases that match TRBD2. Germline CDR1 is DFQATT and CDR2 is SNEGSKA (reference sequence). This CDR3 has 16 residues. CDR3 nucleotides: TGCAGTGCTAGTCGTACTAGCGGGAGCGGCACAGGTACGCAGTATTTT. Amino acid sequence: CSASRTSGSGTGTQYF.

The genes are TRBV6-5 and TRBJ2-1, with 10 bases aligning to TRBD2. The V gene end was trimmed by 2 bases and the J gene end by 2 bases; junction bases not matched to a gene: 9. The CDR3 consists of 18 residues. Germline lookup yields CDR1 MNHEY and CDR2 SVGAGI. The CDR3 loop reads CASSYQFPSGSPYNEQFF. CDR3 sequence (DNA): TGTGCCAGCAGTTACCAGTTCCCTAGCGGGAGTCCCTACAATGAGCAGTTCTTC.

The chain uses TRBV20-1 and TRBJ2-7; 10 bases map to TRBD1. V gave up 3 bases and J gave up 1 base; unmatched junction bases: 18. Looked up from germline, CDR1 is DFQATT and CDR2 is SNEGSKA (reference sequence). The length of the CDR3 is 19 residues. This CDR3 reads CSARGSSGQGLLYSYEQYF. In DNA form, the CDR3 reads TGCAGTGCTAGGGGGTCCTCGGGACAGGGGCTGCTGTATTCCTACGAGCAGTACTTC.

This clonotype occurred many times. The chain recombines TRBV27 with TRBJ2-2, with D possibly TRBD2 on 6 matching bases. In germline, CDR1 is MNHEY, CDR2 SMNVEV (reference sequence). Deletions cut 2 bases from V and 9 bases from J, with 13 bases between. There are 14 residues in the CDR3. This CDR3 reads CASSLTGRERELFF. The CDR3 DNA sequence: TGTGCCAGCAGTTTAACGGGTCGGGAGCGGGAGCTGTTTTTT.

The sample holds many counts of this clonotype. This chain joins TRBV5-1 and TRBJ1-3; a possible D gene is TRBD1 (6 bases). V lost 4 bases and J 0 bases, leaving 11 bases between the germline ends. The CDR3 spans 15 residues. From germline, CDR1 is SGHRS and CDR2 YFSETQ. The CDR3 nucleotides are TGCGCCAGCAGCCTCGACAGGAGCTCTGGAAACACCATATATTTT. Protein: CASSLDRSSGNTIYF. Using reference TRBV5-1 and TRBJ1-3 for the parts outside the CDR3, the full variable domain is KAGVTQTPRYLIKTRGQQVTLSCSPISGHRSVSWYQQTPGQGLQFLFEYFSETQRNKGNFPGRFSGRQFSNSRSEMNVSTLELGDSALYLCASSLDRSSGNTIYFGEGSWLTVV.

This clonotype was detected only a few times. CDR3 bases: TGTGCCAGCAGCCTGCAAAGGAGTCTCCCCGACTACGAGCAGTACTTC. It codes for CASSLQRSLPDYEQYF. This rearrangement joins TRBV14 to TRBJ2-7, with D unclear. The CDR3 runs 16 residues. V lost 4 bases and J lost 3, with 19 bases in between. Germline CDR1 is SGHDN and CDR2 is FVKESK.